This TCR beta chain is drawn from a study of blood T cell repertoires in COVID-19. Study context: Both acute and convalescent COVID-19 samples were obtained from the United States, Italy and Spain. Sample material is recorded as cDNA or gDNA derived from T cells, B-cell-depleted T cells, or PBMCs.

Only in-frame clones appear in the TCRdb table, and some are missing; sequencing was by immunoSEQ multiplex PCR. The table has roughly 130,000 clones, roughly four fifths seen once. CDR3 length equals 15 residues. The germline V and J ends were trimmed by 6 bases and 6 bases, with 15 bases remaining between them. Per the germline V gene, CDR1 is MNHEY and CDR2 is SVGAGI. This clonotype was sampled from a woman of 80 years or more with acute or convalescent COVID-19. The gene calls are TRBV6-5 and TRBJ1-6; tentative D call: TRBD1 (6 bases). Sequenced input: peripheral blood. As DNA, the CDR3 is TGTGCCAGCAGCAACAGGGAGATGGGTAATTCACCCCTCCACTTT. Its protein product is CASSNREMGNSPLHF.